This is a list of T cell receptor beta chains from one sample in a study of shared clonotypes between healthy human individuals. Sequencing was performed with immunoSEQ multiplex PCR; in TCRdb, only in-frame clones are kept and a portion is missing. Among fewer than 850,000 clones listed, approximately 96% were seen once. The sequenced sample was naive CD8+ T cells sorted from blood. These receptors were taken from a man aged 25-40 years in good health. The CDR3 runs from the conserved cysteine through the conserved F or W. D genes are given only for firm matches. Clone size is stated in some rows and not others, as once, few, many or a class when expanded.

TGTGCCAGCAGTTCTGGGGGGGCCGGGGAGCTGTTTTTT	CASSSGGAGELFF	TRBD2	TRBV28	TRBJ2-2	-
TGCGCCAGCAGCAGGCCGGGACAGTGGCGACTAGCGGATTACAATGAGCAGTTCTTC	CASSRPGQWRLADYNEQFF	TRBD2	TRBV5-1	TRBJ2-1	-
TGCGCCAGCAGTGACCCCAGCGGACACACAGATACGCAGTATTTT	CASSDPSGHTDTQYF	-	TRBV10-2	TRBJ2-3	-
TGCGCCAGCAGCGCCGGACTAGGCTACAATGAGCAGTTCTTC	CASSAGLGYNEQFF	TRBD2	TRBV5-1	TRBJ2-1	-
TGCGCCAGCAGATCTAGCGGGGGTCACCGACGGCGGGAGCAGTACTTC	CASRSSGGHRRREQYF	TRBD2	TRBV23-1	TRBJ2-7	-
TGTGCCAGCAGTTTATCGAACGGGCTCCCTTATTGGTACTTC	CASSLSNGLPYWYF	-	TRBV27	TRBJ2-5	-
TGCGCCAGCAGAAGGTCGGGCTTAGCCAAAAACATTCAGTACTTC	CASRRSGLAKNIQYF	-	TRBV5-1	TRBJ2-4	-
TGTGCCAGCAGTGTACTAGCGGGGGCCACCGGGGAGCTGTTTTTT	CASSVLAGATGELFF	TRBD2	TRBV2	TRBJ2-2	once
TGTGCCACAATTAGGTCAAGTGGGGGCTCCGGGGAGCTGTTTTTT	CATIRSSGGSGELFF	-	TRBV28	TRBJ2-2	-
TGTGCCAGCAGCCCATGGGAACAGGAACTCCTTTACGAGCAGTACTTC	CASSPWEQELLYEQYF	-	TRBV7-6	TRBJ2-7	-
TGTGCCAGCAGCTCGGACGGCCCGATTCAGCCCCAGCATTTT	CASSSDGPIQPQHF	-	TRBV28	TRBJ1-5	-
TGTGCCAGCAGTCTTAGCTCCTACAATGAGCAGTTCTTC	CASSLSSYNEQFF	-	TRBV27	TRBJ2-1	-
TGTGCCACCAAACCACTAGCGGGAAGCTACAATGAGCAGTTCTTC	CATKPLAGSYNEQFF	TRBD2	TRBV19	TRBJ2-1	-
TGTGCCAGCAGGCCGGGCTATCAAGAGACCCAGTACTTC	CASRPGYQETQYF	-	TRBV27	TRBJ2-5	-
TGTGCCAGCAGTCGAGAAGAGGCGGGATATATTGAGCAGTTCTTC	CASSREEAGYIEQFF	-	TRBV28	TRBJ2-1	-
TGCAGCGTCGAGAATAGTGGGAGCTCCTACGAGCAGTACTTC	CSVENSGSSYEQYF	-	TRBV29-1	TRBJ2-7	once
TGCGCCAGCAGCCTGACAGTCCCTGCCACAGATACGCAGTATTTT	CASSLTVPATDTQYF	-	TRBV5-1	TRBJ2-3	once
TGTGCCAGCAGCTTAGAGTTCCGGACAGGGGATGAGCAGTTCTTC	CASSLEFRTGDEQFF	TRBD1	TRBV11-2	TRBJ2-1	-